This T cell receptor (beta chain) was obtained from a study of cytomegalovirus exposure and HLA in healthy donors. The CDR3 loop spans 13 amino acids. Germline assignment: CDR1 LNHDA and CDR2 SQIVND (reference sequence). V shed 5 bases, J shed 8 bases, and the junction held 8 bases outside the gene matches. Some clones are missing from TCRdb's copy, which holds only in-frame ones; the method was immunoSEQ multiplex PCR. The sample lists over 150,000 clones; approximately 82% were seen once. The origin of this receptor is a woman aged 25 to 39 in good health and CMV-seropositive. The J gene is TRBJ2-7, the V gene TRBV19; TRBD1 matches 8 bases. The sample consisted of PBMCs. The CDR3 loop is CASSPMGQEKQYF. The CDR3 DNA sequence: TGTGCCAGTAGTCCAATGGGACAGGAAAAGCAGTACTTC.